These 6 T cell receptor beta chains were all obtained from the same sample, sequenced in a study of blood T cell repertoires in COVID-19 (dated by TCRdb to about 2020). Library preparation employed the immunoSEQ multiplex PCR assay. Here the immuneACCESS table is served through TCRdb, limited to in-frame sequences with V and J called. Missing clones are a known gap in these copies; in checked studies unresolved V genes cover under half, and the rest lacks a known reason. Recorded for this sample are 95,000 to 150,000 clones; around 80% of them occurred a single time. The ten largest clones capture approximately 3.9% of the sample. The sequencing sample was made of peripheral blood. These receptors were collected from a woman over 75 with acute or convalescent COVID-19.

This clone was observed a handful of times. The chain carries TRBV19 and TRBJ2-1; 9 bases line up with TRBD2. The CDR3 runs 15 residues. V shed 7 bases, J shed 7 bases, and the junction held 11 bases outside the gene matches. The germline V gene encodes CDR1 LNHDA and CDR2 SQIVND (reference sequence). This CDR3 reads CASTVAAGGRNEQFF. CDR3 coding DNA: TGTGCCAGTACTGTGGCAGCGGGAGGACGGAATGAGCAGTTCTTC.

V usage is TRBV2 and J usage is TRBJ1-5; D not certain. The CDR3 length is 15 residues. Deletions cut 4 bases from V and 6 bases from J, with 16 bases between. The germline V gene encodes CDR1 SNHLY and CDR2 FYNNEI. The CDR3 sequence: CASSGVSRESQPQHF. Written as DNA, the CDR3 is TGTGCCAGCAGTGGGGTAAGCCGGGAAAGTCAGCCCCAGCATTTT.

This rearrangement joins TRBV6-5 to TRBJ1-6; D uncertain. CDR1 is MNHEY, CDR2 SVGAGI, per germline. This CDR3 has 13 amino acids. Trimming removed 6 bases from V and 3 bases from J, with 6 bases in between. In DNA form, the CDR3 reads TGTGCCAGCAGCCGGGACTATAATTCACCCCTCCACTTT. Amino acids: CASSRDYNSPLHF.

The chain carries TRBV5-1 and TRBJ2-7; TRBD2 is a possible D gene (6 bases). Per germline, CDR1 SGHRS and CDR2 YFSETQ. The CDR3 is 15 amino acids. Trimming shortened V by 1 base and J by 0 bases, and 11 bases separated the two germline ends. DNA for the CDR3: TGCGCCAGCAGCTTGAACGGGGGAAGCTCCTACGAGCAGTACTTC. Amino acid sequence: CASSLNGGSSYEQYF.

V and J are TRBV28 and TRBJ1-4, with a possible D match to TRBD1 (5 bases). The CDR3 covers 15 residues. From germline, CDR1 is MDHEN and CDR2 SYDVKM. V was shortened by 5 bases and J by 0 bases, with 10 bases between the two germline ends. CDR3 in amino acids: CASSPPGTTNEKLFF. In nucleotides, the CDR3 is TGTGCCAGCAGTCCCCCAGGGACAACTAATGAAAAACTGTTTTTT.

V is TRBV5-6 and J is TRBJ1-1, with 7 bases that match TRBD1. The CDR3 has 17 amino acids. Germline values: CDR1 SGHDT, CDR2 YYEEEE. V lost 0 bases to trimming and J lost 5 bases; unmatched junction nucleotides: 13. The DNA for the CDR3 is TGTGCCAGCAGCTTGGCCGGGGCAGGGGGGAGGAGGACTGAAGCTTTCTTT. Its translation: CASSLAGAGGRRTEAFF.